A selection of T cell receptor beta chains follows, all from one sample in a study of shared clonotypes between healthy human individuals. Generated by immunoSEQ multiplex PCR, the TCRdb table keeps only in-frame clones and is missing some. This table has 2,500,000 or so clones, about nine tenths appearing once. Sequencing used naive CD4+ T cells from PBMCs. The receptors were sampled from a man aged 18-30 years in good health. Some clones in this sample may be carry-over from other donors' samples. Each CDR3 is given with its conserved first and last residue. The order of the fields is clone size, J gene, V gene, D gene, CDR3 DNA, CDR3 protein. D genes are given only for firm matches. Some rows mark clone size as missing; the rest say once, few, many or name a class of expanded clone.

>.|TRBJ2-7|TRBV19|TRBD1
TGTGCCAGTAGTGCCCGGGACAGGACCTACGAGCAGTACTTC
CASSARDRTYEQYF
>.|TRBJ2-7|TRBV6-1|.
TGTGCCAGCAGTCAGGAGGGTGGAAGTTACGAGCAGTACTTC
CASSQEGGSYEQYF
>.|TRBJ2-3|TRBV6-5|TRBD1
TGTGCCAGCAGTTACTCCGGGACAGGGAAGGATACGCAGTATTTT
CASSYSGTGKDTQYF
>.|TRBJ2-1|TRBV7-8|.
TGTGCCAGCAGTAGGGAGCCCACCAACCCGAAGCAGTTCTTC
CASSREPTNPKQFF
>few|TRBJ1-2|TRBV11-2|.
TGTGCCAGCAGCTGGACAGCCGGCTACACCTTC
CASSWTAGYTF
>.|TRBJ1-1|TRBV7-3|.
TGTGCCAGCAGCCGCCCCGGGGGCATGAACACTGAAGCTTTCTTT
CASSRPGGMNTEAFF
>.|TRBJ1-4|TRBV19|.
TGTGCCAGTATTTCCCCCGGAGGATTTAATGAAAAACTGTTTTTT
CASISPGGFNEKLFF
>.|TRBJ2-7|TRBV5-4|TRBD2
TGTGCCAGCTCCCCCGGGTCCAGCGGGACTTTCTACGAGCAGTACTTC
CASSPGSSGTFYEQYF
>once|TRBJ1-2|TRBV7-3|.
TGTGCCAGCAGCCCTATAAGATGCGGCTACACCTTT
CASSPIRCGYTF
>.|TRBJ2-1|TRBV7-2|.
TGTGCCAGCAGCTTAGGACAGGTTATTCTGGATGAGCAGTTCTTC
CASSLGQVILDEQFF
>.|TRBJ2-2|TRBV7-2|.
TGTGCCAGCAGCTTAGGTCGGGGGTTTGGCGGGGAGCTGTTTTTT
CASSLGRGFGGELFF
>.|TRBJ1-3|TRBV6-6|TRBD1
TGTGCCAGCAGAGAGGACAGGGCAAGAAACACCATATATTTT
CASREDRARNTIYF
>.|TRBJ1-3|TRBV9|TRBD1
TGTGCCAGCAGCCCGGGAGGACAGGCGAGCTGGGGAAACACCATATATTTT
CASSPGGQASWGNTIYF
>.|TRBJ2-3|TRBV6-5|.
TGTGCCAGCAGTTACTCCCCCGGCGCAGATACGCAGTATTTT
CASSYSPGADTQYF
>.|TRBJ2-7|TRBV7-2|.
TGTGCCAGCAGCCCCCCCCCGGCCGGGAGCGAGCAGTACTTC
CASSPPPAGSEQYF
>.|TRBJ2-1|TRBV5-5|.
TGTGCCAGCAGCTTGGCGTCAGGGGATAGAGAGCAGTTCTTC
CASSLASGDREQFF